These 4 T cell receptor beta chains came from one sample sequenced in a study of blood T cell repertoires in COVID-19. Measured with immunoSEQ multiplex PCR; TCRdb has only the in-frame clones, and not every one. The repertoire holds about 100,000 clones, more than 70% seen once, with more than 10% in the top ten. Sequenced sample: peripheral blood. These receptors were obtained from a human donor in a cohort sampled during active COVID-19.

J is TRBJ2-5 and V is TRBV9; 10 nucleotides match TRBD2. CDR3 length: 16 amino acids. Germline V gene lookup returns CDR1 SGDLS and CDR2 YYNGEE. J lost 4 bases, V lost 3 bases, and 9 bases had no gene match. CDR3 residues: CASSELQTSGSETQYF. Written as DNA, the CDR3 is TGTGCCAGCAGCGAGCTCCAGACTAGCGGGTCAGAGACCCAGTACTTC.

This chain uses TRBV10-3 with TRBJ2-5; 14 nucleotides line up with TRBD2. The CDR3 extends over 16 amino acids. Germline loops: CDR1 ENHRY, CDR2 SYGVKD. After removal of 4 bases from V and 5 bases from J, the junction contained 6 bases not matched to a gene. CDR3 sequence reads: CAISGTSGGPLETQYF. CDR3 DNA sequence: TGTGCCATCAGTGGGACTAGCGGGGGGCCTTTGGAGACCCAGTACTTC.

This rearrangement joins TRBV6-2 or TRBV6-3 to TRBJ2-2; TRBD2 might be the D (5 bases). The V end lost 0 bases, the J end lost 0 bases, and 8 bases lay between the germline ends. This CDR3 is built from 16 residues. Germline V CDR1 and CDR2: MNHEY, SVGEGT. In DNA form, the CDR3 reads TGTGCCAGCAGTTACTCGACTATCTCGAACACCGGGGAGCTGTTTTTT. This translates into CASSYSTISNTGELFF.

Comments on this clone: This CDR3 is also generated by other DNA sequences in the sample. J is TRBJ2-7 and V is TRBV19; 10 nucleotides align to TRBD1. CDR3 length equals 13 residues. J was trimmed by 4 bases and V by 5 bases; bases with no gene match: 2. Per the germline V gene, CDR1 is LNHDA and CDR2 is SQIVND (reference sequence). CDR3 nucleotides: TGTGCCAGTAGTGGGGACAGGGGTTACGAGCAGTACTTC. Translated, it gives CASSGDRGYEQYF.